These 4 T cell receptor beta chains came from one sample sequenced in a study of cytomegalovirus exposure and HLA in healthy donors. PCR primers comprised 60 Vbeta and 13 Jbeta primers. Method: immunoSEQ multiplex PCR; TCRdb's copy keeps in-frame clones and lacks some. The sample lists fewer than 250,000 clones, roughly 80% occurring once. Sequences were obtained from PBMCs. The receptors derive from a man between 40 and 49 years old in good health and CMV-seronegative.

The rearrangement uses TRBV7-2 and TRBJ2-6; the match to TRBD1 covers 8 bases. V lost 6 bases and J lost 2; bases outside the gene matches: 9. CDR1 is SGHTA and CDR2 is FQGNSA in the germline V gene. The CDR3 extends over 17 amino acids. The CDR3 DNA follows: TGTGCCAGCAGTCTCCAGGGGGCGGTAACTGGGGCCAACGTCCTGACTTTC. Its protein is CASSLQGAVTGANVLTF.

The CDR3 loop is CASTLQVSGANVLTF. The CDR3 DNA reads TGTGCCAGCACCCTACAGGTCTCTGGGGCCAACGTCCTGACTTTC. The chain carries TRBV5-8 and TRBJ2-6, with a possible D match to TRBD1 (5 bases). CDR1 and CDR2 (germline): SGHTS, YDEGEE. V lost 6 bases to trimming and J lost 0 bases, with 10 bases between them. The CDR3 is made up of 15 amino acids.

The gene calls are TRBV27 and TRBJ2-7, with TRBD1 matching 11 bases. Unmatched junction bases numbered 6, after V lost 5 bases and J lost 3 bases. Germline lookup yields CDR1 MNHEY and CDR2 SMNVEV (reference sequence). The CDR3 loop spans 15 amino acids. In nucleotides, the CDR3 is TGTGCCAGCAGTCTGGGGGGACAGGGGGTCTACGAGCAGTACTTC. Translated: CASSLGGQGVYEQYF.

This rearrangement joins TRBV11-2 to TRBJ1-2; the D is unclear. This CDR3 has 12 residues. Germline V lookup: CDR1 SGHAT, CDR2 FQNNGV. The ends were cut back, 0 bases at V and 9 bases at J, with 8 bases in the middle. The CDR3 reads CASSLDRVSYTF. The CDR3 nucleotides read TGTGCCAGCAGCTTAGATAGAGTGAGCTACACCTTC.